A single TCR beta chain is shown here with its context. V was clipped by 1 base and J by 1 base, with 12 bases between them. CDR1 is SGHRS, CDR2 YFSETQ, per germline. CDR3 length: 16 amino acids. This entry comes from a study of blood T cell repertoires in COVID-19. Clones were read by immunoSEQ multiplex PCR, and TCRdb kept only the in-frame ones, dropping some. The table lists about 63,000 clones, roughly 85% of them singletons. The rearrangement uses TRBV5-1 and TRBJ2-1; TRBD2 is a possible D gene (6 bases). This sequence was found in a human donor in a cohort sampled during active COVID-19. Material: peripheral blood. The CDR3 DNA follows: TGCGCCAGCAGCTTGTGGGGGGAATTGTCCTACAATGAGCAGTTCTTC. Its translation: CASSLWGELSYNEQFF.